The rows below give T cell receptor beta chains drawn from one sample of a study of control samples from healthy donors and cancer patients. TCRdb's copy holds only in-frame clones and misses some; the assay was immunoSEQ multiplex PCR. The sample holds about 18,000 clones, 80% to 90% seen once. The sequenced sample consisted of PBMCs. These receptors came from a woman between 70 and 85 years old with lung cancer. Each CDR3 is given with its conserved first and last residue. A D gene is named only where the DNA matches it firmly. Not every row has a clone size; where given, it reads once, few, many or a size class.

v_gene: TRBV28
abundance: once
j_gene: TRBJ1-5
d_gene: -
CDR3nt: TGTGCCAGCAGCAACCCGGGGGGCAATCAGCCCCAGCATTTT
CDR3aa: CASSNPGGNQPQHF

v_gene: TRBV5-1
abundance: -
j_gene: TRBJ1-3
d_gene: -
CDR3nt: TGCGCCAGCAGCCGGGGTAGTGACACCATATATTTT
CDR3aa: CASSRGSDTIYF

v_gene: TRBV3-1/TRBV3-2
abundance: -
j_gene: TRBJ1-2
d_gene: TRBD1
CDR3nt: TGTGCCAGCAGCCATGAGACAGGGATCTATGGCTACACCTTC
CDR3aa: CASSHETGIYGYTF

v_gene: TRBV10-1
abundance: -
j_gene: TRBJ2-7
d_gene: TRBD2
CDR3nt: TGCGCCAGCAGTGAGGCCCTAGCGGGAGTCAGCGAGCAGTACTTC
CDR3aa: CASSEALAGVSEQYF

v_gene: TRBV3-1/TRBV3-2
abundance: once
j_gene: TRBJ1-2
d_gene: -
CDR3nt: TGTGCCAGCAGCCTCGCCTCGTCGGGGGGAGGCTACACCTTC
CDR3aa: CASSLASSGGGYTF

v_gene: TRBV9
abundance: -
j_gene: TRBJ1-2
d_gene: -
CDR3nt: TGTGCCAGCAGGGACGGACTCTATGGCTACACCTTC
CDR3aa: CASRDGLYGYTF

v_gene: TRBV12-3/TRBV12-4
abundance: -
j_gene: TRBJ1-4
d_gene: -
CDR3nt: TGTGCCAGCACCCCGGGGGAAAAACTGTTTTTT
CDR3aa: CASTPGEKLFF

v_gene: TRBV7-2
abundance: once
j_gene: TRBJ1-6
d_gene: -
CDR3nt: TGTGCCAGCAGCTTAGAGACAGATTCACCCCTCCACTTT
CDR3aa: CASSLETDSPLHF

v_gene: TRBV2
abundance: -
j_gene: TRBJ2-7
d_gene: -
CDR3nt: TGTGCCAGCAGTGGGCCCAGTGACGAGCAGTACTTC
CDR3aa: CASSGPSDEQYF

v_gene: TRBV7-9
abundance: -
j_gene: TRBJ2-1
d_gene: -
CDR3nt: TGTGCCAGCAGCCTAGGGGGAGCCCAAAAGTTCTTC
CDR3aa: CASSLGGAQKFF

v_gene: TRBV25-1
abundance: -
j_gene: TRBJ2-1
d_gene: -
CDR3nt: TGTGCCAGCAGTGATCGACAGGTGGGTGAGCAGTTCTTC
CDR3aa: CASSDRQVGEQFF

v_gene: TRBV27
abundance: once
j_gene: TRBJ2-1
d_gene: -
CDR3nt: TGTGCCAGCAGCCTAGGGGGGAGCTCCTACAATGAGCAGTTCTTC
CDR3aa: CASSLGGSSYNEQFF

v_gene: TRBV7-2
abundance: -
j_gene: TRBJ2-7
d_gene: -
CDR3nt: TGTGCCAGCAGCTTAGAAGGCGGAACCTACGAGCAGTACTTC
CDR3aa: CASSLEGGTYEQYF

v_gene: TRBV5-6
abundance: few
j_gene: TRBJ2-1
d_gene: -
CDR3nt: TGTGCCAGCAGCTTAATGTCTGACGGCGAGCAGTTCTTC
CDR3aa: CASSLMSDGEQFF

v_gene: TRBV5-6
abundance: -
j_gene: TRBJ1-2
d_gene: -
CDR3nt: TGTGCCAGCAGCTTGGGACAGATCTATGGCTACACCTTC
CDR3aa: CASSLGQIYGYTF

v_gene: TRBV5-1
abundance: -
j_gene: TRBJ2-3
d_gene: -
CDR3nt: TGCGCCAGCAGCTTGGACGGAGCTAGCACAGATACGCAGTATTTT
CDR3aa: CASSLDGASTDTQYF

v_gene: TRBV2
abundance: -
j_gene: TRBJ1-4
d_gene: -
CDR3nt: TGTGCCAGCAGTAAGTCACGGATCTCAGAAAAACTGTTTTTT
CDR3aa: CASSKSRISEKLFF

v_gene: TRBV20-1
abundance: -
j_gene: TRBJ2-5
d_gene: -
CDR3nt: TGCAGCAGGTTGAGCGGAGAGACCCAGTACTTC
CDR3aa: CSRLSGETQYF

v_gene: TRBV3-1/TRBV3-2
abundance: -
j_gene: TRBJ2-7
d_gene: TRBD2
CDR3nt: TGTGCCAGCAGCCAAGCGACTAGCGGAAGATTTTACGAGCAGTACTTC
CDR3aa: CASSQATSGRFYEQYF

v_gene: TRBV24-1
abundance: -
j_gene: TRBJ2-2
d_gene: TRBD2
CDR3nt: TGTGCCACCAGTGCACGTTTGGGGACTAGAGCCACCGGGGAGCTGTTTTTT
CDR3aa: CATSARLGTRATGELFF

v_gene: TRBV11-3
abundance: -
j_gene: TRBJ2-7
d_gene: -
CDR3nt: TGTGCCAGCAGCCAACCCCTCGGGAGTTCCTCCTACGAGCAGTACTTC
CDR3aa: CASSQPLGSSSYEQYF

v_gene: TRBV5-1
abundance: -
j_gene: TRBJ2-1
d_gene: TRBD2
CDR3nt: TGCGCCAGCAGCTTGGTAGCGGGAGCCGACAATGAGCAGTTCTTC
CDR3aa: CASSLVAGADNEQFF

v_gene: TRBV18
abundance: -
j_gene: TRBJ2-5
d_gene: TRBD2
CDR3nt: TGTGCCAGCTCACTAATAGCGGGAGGGGAAGAGACCCAGTACTTC
CDR3aa: CASSLIAGGEETQYF

v_gene: TRBV2
abundance: -
j_gene: TRBJ2-2
d_gene: -
CDR3nt: TGTGCCAGCAGTGAAAGGCAGGGAGACACCGGGGAGCTGTTTTTT
CDR3aa: CASSERQGDTGELFF

v_gene: TRBV9
abundance: -
j_gene: TRBJ1-1
d_gene: -
CDR3nt: TGTGCCAGCGGGGGAACGGCGGTGAACACTGAAGCTTTCTTT
CDR3aa: CASGGTAVNTEAFF

v_gene: TRBV5-1
abundance: -
j_gene: TRBJ2-2
d_gene: -
CDR3nt: TGCGCCAGCAGCTTGAGCCTAGGGTCCAAGGGGGAGCTGTTTTTT
CDR3aa: CASSLSLGSKGELFF

v_gene: TRBV24-1
abundance: -
j_gene: TRBJ2-1
d_gene: -
CDR3nt: TGTGCCACCAGTGATAGTAGCGGAGGTAACAATGAGCAGTTCTTC
CDR3aa: CATSDSSGGNNEQFF

v_gene: TRBV7-6
abundance: -
j_gene: TRBJ1-6
d_gene: -
CDR3nt: TGTGCCAGCAGCCTCTGGGACGGGGAAGGATCACCCCTCCACTTT
CDR3aa: CASSLWDGEGSPLHF

v_gene: TRBV28
abundance: -
j_gene: TRBJ1-4
d_gene: TRBD1
CDR3nt: TGTGCCAGCAGTTTAGGGGGACAGACTAATGAAAAACTGTTTTTT
CDR3aa: CASSLGGQTNEKLFF

v_gene: TRBV5-4
abundance: -
j_gene: TRBJ1-2
d_gene: -
CDR3nt: TGTGCCAGCAGCTCCGTCGGCCCCGGTGGCTACACCTTC
CDR3aa: CASSSVGPGGYTF

v_gene: TRBV7-2
abundance: -
j_gene: TRBJ1-1
d_gene: -
CDR3nt: TGTGCCAGCAGCTTAGGGGCAGTCCCGAACACTGAAGCTTTCTTT
CDR3aa: CASSLGAVPNTEAFF

v_gene: TRBV6-5
abundance: -
j_gene: TRBJ2-1
d_gene: -
CDR3nt: TGTGCCAGCAGTTACTCGGGACATGAGCAGTTCTTC
CDR3aa: CASSYSGHEQFF

v_gene: TRBV3-1/TRBV3-2
abundance: -
j_gene: TRBJ2-2
d_gene: TRBD1
CDR3nt: TGTGCCAGCAGCCTTGGGACAGGGGGCACCGGGGAGCTGTTTTTT
CDR3aa: CASSLGTGGTGELFF

v_gene: TRBV6-2/TRBV6-3
abundance: -
j_gene: TRBJ2-2
d_gene: TRBD2
CDR3nt: TGTGCCAGCAGCGACGGACTAGCGGGAGCCCCGAACACCGGGGAGCTGTTTTTT
CDR3aa: CASSDGLAGAPNTGELFF

v_gene: TRBV5-1
abundance: -
j_gene: TRBJ1-5
d_gene: -
CDR3nt: TGCGCCCGCAGCTTGGGGGCGGGGGGACATCAGCCCCAGCATTTT
CDR3aa: CARSLGAGGHQPQHF

v_gene: TRBV2
abundance: -
j_gene: TRBJ1-5
d_gene: TRBD1
CDR3nt: TGTGCCAGCGACAGGGGCGGCAATCAGCCCCAGCATTTT
CDR3aa: CASDRGGNQPQHF

v_gene: TRBV24-1
abundance: -
j_gene: TRBJ2-3
d_gene: TRBD2
CDR3nt: TGTGCCACCAGTGATTTTAGCGGGGGGAGCACAGATACGCAGTATTTT
CDR3aa: CATSDFSGGSTDTQYF

v_gene: TRBV30
abundance: -
j_gene: TRBJ1-6
d_gene: -
CDR3nt: TGTGCCTGGAGTTCGAAGGCAGGTTCACCCCTCCACTTT
CDR3aa: CAWSSKAGSPLHF

v_gene: TRBV29-1
abundance: -
j_gene: TRBJ2-7
d_gene: -
CDR3nt: TGCAGCGCACGTGGCGGCCGCTCCTACGAGCAGTACTTC
CDR3aa: CSARGGRSYEQYF